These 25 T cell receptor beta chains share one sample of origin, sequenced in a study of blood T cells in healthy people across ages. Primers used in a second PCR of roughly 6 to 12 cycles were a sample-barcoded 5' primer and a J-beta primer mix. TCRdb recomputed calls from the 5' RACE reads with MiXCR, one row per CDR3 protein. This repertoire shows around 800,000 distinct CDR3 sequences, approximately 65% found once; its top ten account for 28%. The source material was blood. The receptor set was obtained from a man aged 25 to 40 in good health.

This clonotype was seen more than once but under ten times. The CDR3 nucleotides read TGCAGTGCTACCCCCGGGGGGATAAACTACGAGCAGTACTTC. This translates into CSATPGGINYEQYF. The J gene is TRBJ2-7, the V gene TRBV20-1; 7 bases agree with TRBD2. Germline CDR1 is DFQATT and CDR2 is SNEGSKA (reference sequence). CDR3 length equals 14 residues. V shed 4 bases, J shed 3 bases, and the junction held 9 bases outside the gene matches.

DNA for the CDR3: TGTGCCAGCAGCTTAAGTCCAGGACTAGCGGGGGGGACCGGGGAGCTGTTTTTT. As protein: CASSLSPGLAGGTGELFF. The chain combines TRBV7-3 with TRBJ2-2; 15 bases match TRBD2. Unmatched junction bases numbered 5, after V lost 1 base and J lost 5 bases. There are 18 residues in the CDR3. Per germline, CDR1 SGHTA and CDR2 FQGTGA.

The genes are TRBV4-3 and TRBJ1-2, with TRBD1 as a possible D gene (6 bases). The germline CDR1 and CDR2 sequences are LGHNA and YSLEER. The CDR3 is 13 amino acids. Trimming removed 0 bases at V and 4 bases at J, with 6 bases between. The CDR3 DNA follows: TGCGCCAGCAGCCAAGAACAGGGCTATGGCTACACCTTC. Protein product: CASSQEQGYGYTF.

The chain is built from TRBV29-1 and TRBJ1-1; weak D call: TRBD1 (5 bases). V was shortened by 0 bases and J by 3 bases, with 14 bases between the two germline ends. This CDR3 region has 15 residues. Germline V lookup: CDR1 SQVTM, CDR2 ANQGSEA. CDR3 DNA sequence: TGCAGCGTTGAAGATCCCAGGGAAGTGGACACTGAAGCTTTCTTT. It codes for CSVEDPREVDTEAFF.

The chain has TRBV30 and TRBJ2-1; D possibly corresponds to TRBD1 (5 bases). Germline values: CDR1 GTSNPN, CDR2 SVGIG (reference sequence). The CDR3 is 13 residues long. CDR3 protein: CAHSRDTYNEQFF. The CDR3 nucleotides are TGTGCGCATAGCAGGGATACCTACAATGAGCAGTTCTTC.

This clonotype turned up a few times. CDR3 residues: CSVDGKWNEQFF. The DNA of the CDR3 is TGCAGCGTTGACGGGAAATGGAATGAGCAGTTCTTC. The genes are TRBV29-1 and TRBJ2-1, with a tentative D call TRBD2 (5 bases). The CDR3 consists of 12 residues. The V gene lost 3 bases and the J gene lost 7 bases, with 10 bases spanning the gap. Germline lookup yields CDR1 SQVTM and CDR2 ANQGSEA.

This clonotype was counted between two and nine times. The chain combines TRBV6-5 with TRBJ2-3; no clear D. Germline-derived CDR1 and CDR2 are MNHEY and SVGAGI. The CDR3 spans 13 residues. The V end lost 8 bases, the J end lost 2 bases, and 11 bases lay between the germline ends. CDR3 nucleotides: TGTGCCAGCGAGGACGGAACCACAGATACGCAGTATTTT. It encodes CASEDGTTDTQYF.

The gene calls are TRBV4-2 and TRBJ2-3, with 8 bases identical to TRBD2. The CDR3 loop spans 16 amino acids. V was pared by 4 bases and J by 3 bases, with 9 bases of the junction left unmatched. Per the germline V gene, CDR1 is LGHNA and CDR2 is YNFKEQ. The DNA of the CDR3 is TGTGCCAGCAGCCGGATACTAGCGGAGGTTACAGATACGCAGTATTTT. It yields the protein CASSRILAEVTDTQYF.

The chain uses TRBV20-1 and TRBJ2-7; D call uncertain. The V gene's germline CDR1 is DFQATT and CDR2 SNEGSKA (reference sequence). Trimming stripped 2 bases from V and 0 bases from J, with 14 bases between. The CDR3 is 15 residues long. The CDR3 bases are TGCAGTGCTAGAAAAGCGAGGCAATACTCCTACGAGCAGTACTTC. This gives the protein CSARKARQYSYEQYF.

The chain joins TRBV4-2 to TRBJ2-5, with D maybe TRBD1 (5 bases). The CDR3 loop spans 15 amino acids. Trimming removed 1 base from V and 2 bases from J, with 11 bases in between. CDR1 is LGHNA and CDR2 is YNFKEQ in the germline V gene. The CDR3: CASSQVAGWQETQYF. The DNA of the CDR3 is TGTGCCAGCAGCCAAGTGGCAGGGTGGCAAGAGACCCAGTACTTC.

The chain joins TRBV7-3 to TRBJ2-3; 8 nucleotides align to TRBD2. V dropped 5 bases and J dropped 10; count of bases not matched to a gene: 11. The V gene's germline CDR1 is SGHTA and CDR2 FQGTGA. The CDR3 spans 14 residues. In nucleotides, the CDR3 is TGTGCCAGCAGCCCAGGGACTAGTTCGAACGCGCAGTATTTT. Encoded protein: CASSPGTSSNAQYF.

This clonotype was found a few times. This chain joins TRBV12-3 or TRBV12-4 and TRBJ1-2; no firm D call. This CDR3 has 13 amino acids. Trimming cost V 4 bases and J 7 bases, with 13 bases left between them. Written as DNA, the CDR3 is TGTGCCAGCAGTTACCGGTCCAGCGTTGGCTACACCTTC. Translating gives CASSYRSSVGYTF.

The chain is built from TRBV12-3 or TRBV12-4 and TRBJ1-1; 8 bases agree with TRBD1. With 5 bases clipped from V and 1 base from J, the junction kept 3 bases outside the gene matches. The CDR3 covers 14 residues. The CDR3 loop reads CASSQGQANTEAFF. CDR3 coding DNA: TGTGCCAGCAGTCAGGGACAGGCGAACACTGAAGCTTTCTTT.

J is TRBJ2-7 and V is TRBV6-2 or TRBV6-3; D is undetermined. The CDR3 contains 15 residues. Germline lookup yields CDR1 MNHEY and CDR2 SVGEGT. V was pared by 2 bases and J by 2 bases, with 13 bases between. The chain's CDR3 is CASSYLSVNPYEQYF. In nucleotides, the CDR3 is TGTGCCAGCAGTTACCTTTCAGTCAACCCCTACGAGCAGTACTTC.

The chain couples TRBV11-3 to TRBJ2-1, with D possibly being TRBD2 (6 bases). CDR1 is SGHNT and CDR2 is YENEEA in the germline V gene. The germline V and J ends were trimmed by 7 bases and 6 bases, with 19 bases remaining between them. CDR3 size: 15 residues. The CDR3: CASTRGGNPANEQFF. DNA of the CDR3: TGTGCCAGCACCCGGGGAGGAAATCCCGCCAATGAGCAGTTCTTC.

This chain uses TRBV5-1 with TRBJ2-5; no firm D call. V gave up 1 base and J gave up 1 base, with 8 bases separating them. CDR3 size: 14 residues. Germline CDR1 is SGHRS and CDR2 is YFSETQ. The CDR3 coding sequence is TGCGCCAGCAGCTTGTGGGCAGCCCAAGAGACCCAGTACTTC. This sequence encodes CASSLWAAQETQYF. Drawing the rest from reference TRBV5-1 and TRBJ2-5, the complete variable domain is KAGVTQTPRYLIKTRGQQVTLSCSPISGHRSVSWYQQTPGQGLQFLFEYFSETQRNKGNFPGRFSGRQFSNSRSEMNVSTLELGDSALYLCASSLWAAQETQYFGPGTRLLVL.

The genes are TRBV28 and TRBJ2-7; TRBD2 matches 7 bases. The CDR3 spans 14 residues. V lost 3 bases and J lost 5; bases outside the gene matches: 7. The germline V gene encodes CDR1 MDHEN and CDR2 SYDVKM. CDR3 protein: CASSFGGGSNEQYF. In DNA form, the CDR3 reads TGTGCCAGCAGTTTTGGGGGAGGGTCGAACGAGCAGTACTTC.

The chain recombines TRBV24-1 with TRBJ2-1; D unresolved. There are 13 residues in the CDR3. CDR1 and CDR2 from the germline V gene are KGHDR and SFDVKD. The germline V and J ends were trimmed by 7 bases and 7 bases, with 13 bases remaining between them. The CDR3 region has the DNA TGTGCCACCAGCGCCGTAGCCTTTAATGAGCAGTTCTTC. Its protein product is CATSAVAFNEQFF.

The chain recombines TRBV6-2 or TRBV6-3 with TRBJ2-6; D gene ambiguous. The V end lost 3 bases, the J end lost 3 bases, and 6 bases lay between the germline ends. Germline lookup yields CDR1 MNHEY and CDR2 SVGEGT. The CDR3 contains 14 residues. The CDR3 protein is CASSYTIGANVLTF. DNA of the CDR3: TGTGCCAGCAGTTATACGATTGGGGCCAACGTCCTGACTTTC.

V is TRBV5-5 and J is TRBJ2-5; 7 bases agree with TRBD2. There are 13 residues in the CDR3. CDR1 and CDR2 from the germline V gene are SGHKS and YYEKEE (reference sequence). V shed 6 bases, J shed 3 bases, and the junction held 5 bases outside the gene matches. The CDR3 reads CASTRGVEETQYF. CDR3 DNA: TGTGCCAGCACCCGGGGGGTGGAAGAGACCCAGTACTTC. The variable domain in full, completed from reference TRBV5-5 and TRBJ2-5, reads DAGVTQSPTHLIKTRGQQVTLRCSPISGHKSVSWYQQVLGQGPQFIFQYYEKEERGRGNFPDRFSARQFPNYSSELNVNALLLGDSALYLCASTRGVEETQYFGPGTRLLVL.

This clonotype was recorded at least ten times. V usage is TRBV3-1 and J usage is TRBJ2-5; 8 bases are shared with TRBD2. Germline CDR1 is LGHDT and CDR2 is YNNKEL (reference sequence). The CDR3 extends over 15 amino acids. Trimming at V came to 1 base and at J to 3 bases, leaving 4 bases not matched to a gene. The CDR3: CASSQAGGRKETQYF. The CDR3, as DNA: TGTGCCAGCAGCCAAGCGGGGGGGCGGAAAGAGACCCAGTACTTC.

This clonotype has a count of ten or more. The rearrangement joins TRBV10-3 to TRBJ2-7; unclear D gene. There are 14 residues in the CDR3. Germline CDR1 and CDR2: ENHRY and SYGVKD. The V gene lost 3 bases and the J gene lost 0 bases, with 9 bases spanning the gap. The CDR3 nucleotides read TGTGCCATCAGTGATTCGACAAGCTCCTACGAGCAGTACTTC. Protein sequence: CAISDSTSSYEQYF.

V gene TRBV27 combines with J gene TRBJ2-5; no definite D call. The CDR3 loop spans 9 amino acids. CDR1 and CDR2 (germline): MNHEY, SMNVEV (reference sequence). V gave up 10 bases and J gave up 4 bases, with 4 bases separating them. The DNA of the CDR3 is TGTGCCATCACAGAGACCCAGTACTTC. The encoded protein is CAITETQYF.

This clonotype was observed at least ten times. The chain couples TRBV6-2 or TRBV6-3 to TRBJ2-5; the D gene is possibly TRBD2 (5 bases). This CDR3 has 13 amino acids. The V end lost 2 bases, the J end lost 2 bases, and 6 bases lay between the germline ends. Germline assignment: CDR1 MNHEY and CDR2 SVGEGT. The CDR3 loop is CASSYREQETQYF. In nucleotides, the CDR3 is TGTGCCAGCAGTTACCGGGAACAAGAGACCCAGTACTTC.

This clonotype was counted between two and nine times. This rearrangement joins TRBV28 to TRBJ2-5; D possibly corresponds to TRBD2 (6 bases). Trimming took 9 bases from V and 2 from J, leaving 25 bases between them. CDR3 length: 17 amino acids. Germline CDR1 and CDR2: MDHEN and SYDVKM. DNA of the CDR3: TGTGCCAGTGTATCGGGACTCCTAGGGGCACTTCAAGAGACCCAGTACTTC. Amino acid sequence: CASVSGLLGALQETQYF.